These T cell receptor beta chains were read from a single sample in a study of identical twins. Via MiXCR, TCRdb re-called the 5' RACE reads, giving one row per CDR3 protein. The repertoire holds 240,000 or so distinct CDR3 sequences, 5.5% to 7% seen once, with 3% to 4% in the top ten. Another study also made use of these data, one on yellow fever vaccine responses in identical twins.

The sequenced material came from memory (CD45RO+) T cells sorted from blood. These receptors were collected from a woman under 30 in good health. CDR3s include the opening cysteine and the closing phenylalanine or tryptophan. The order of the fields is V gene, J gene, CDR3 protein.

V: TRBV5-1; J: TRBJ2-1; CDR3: CASSLEDSYNEQFF
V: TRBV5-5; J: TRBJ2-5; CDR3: CASSLGGAETQYF
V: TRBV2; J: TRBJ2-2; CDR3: CASDRETGELFF
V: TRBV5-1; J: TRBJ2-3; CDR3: CASSPDTSGIPDTQYF
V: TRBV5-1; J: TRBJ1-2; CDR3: CASSKGTASNYGYTF
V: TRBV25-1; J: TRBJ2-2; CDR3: CASSELLWGSGELFF
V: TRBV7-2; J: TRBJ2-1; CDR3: CASSFGSSYNEQFF
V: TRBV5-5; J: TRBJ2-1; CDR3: CASSLARTSGSSYNEQFF
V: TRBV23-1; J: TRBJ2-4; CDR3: CASSQPTGTEIAKNIQYF
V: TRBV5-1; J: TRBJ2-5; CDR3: CASSLRLAGGGQETQYF
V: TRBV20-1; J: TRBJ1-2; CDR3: CSARDQAAPSNYGYTF
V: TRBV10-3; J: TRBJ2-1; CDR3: CANSAAVNNEQFF
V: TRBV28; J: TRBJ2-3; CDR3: CASSSRPTDTQYF
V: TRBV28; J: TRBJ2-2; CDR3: CASSRAVANTGELFF
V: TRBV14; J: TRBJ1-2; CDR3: CASSQDSQVGYTF
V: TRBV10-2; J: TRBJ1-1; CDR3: CASSVIPGQGIPEAFF
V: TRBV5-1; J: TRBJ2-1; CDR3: CASSLDRVLYNEQFF
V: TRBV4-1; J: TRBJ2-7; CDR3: CASSHDQTNWRREQYF
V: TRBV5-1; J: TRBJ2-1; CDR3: CASSPRPGEGEQFF
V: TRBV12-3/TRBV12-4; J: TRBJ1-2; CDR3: CASSLATANYGYTF
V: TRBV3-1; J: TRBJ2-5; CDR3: CASSEVAGEQETQYF
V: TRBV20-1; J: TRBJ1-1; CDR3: CSARDRPYTEAFF
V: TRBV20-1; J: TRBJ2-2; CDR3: CSAKGTSQTYTGELFF
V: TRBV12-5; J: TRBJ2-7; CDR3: CASGLVLRQIPYEQYF
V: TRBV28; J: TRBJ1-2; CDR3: CASSYGTGYGYTF
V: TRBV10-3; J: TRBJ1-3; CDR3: CAITGTITGTGGSNTIYF
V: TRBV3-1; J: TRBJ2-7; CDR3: CASSQDGYLGEQYF
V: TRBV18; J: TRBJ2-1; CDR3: CASSPPGRTIGNEQFF
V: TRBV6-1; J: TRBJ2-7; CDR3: CASRRDGTSSYEQYF
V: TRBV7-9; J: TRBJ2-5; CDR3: CASSSLRDRGPQETQYF
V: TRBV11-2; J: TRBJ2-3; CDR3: CASGGASTDTQYF
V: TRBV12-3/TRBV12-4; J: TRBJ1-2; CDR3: CASTRDTEYGYTF
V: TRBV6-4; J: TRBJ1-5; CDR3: CASSGTVGEPQHF
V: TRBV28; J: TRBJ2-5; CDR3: CASGGGGEPTVETQYF
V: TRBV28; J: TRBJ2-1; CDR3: CASTLGRPYNEQFF
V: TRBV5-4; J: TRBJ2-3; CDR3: CASSTNRVDTQYF
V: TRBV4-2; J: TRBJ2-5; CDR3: CASRGLAGGPGETQYF
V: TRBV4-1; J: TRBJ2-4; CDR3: CASSQGNNLNIQYF
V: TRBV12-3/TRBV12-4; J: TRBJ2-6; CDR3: CASSLQPVGGANVLTF
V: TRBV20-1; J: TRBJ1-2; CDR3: CSASRQGIRYGYTF
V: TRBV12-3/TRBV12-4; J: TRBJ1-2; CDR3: CASSLQWQGGYTF
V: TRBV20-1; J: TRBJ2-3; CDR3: CSARDRTRNTDTQYF
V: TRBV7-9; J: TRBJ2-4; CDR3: CASSPLAGHSMDIQYF
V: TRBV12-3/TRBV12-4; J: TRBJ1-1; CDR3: CASSPIWTNMNTEAFF
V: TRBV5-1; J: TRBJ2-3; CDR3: CASSLGSGTFTDTQYF
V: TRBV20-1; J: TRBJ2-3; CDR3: CSARVWGSGTDTQYF
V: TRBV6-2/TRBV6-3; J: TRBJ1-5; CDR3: CASSSGPGQGNNQPQHF
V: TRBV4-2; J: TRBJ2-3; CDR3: CASSQTSGTSSTDTQYF
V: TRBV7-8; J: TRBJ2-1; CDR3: CASSLARTSGSLDEQFF